These 11 T cell receptor beta chains came from one sample sequenced in a study of graft-versus-host responses after intestinal transplantation. Plating of some 200,000 CFSE-labeled responder cells was done together with some 200,000 irradiated, violet-dye-labeled stimulator cells. TCRdb's copy holds only in-frame clones and misses some; the assay was immunoSEQ multiplex PCR. The data hold about 10,000 clones, with 35% to 40% observed a single time. The sample consisted of alloreactive CD8+ T cells from a mixed lymphocyte reaction culture, taken before intestinal transplant. Subset here: CFSE-low proliferating T cells sorted from roughly six-day pre-transplant mixed lymphocyte reaction (GvH or HvG direction). The receptors come from a human patient who received an intestinal transplant.

This clone has only a few counts. The chain recombines TRBV5-1 with TRBJ2-5; D gene unclear. The CDR3 runs 13 residues. The ends were cut back, 0 bases at V and 5 bases at J, with 8 bases in the middle. CDR1 SGHRS and CDR2 YFSETQ come from the germline V gene. CDR3 in amino acids: CASSLVDEETQYF. CDR3 coding DNA: TGCGCCAGCAGCTTGGTTGATGAGGAGACCCAGTACTTC.

CDR3 residues: CASSFPPDSTAREQYF. The CDR3 nucleotides are TGTGCCAGCAGCTTTCCCCCCGACTCCACGGCGCGCGAGCAGTACTTC. This chain connects TRBV11-2 to TRBJ2-7; D uncertain. Trimming cost V 3 bases and J 6 bases, with 21 bases left between them. The CDR3 length is 16 residues. Germline V gene data show CDR1 as SGHAT and CDR2 as FQNNGV.

This clone was counted between two and nine times. This chain joins TRBV27 and TRBJ2-7, with D possibly being TRBD1 (6 bases). The V and J ends lost 2 bases and 2 bases respectively, with 13 bases between them. CDR1 is MNHEY and CDR2 is SMNVEV in the germline V gene (reference sequence). This CDR3 spans 15 amino acids. CDR3: CASSLTGILPYEQYF. CDR3 DNA: TGTGCCAGCAGTTTAACAGGGATCTTGCCCTACGAGCAGTACTTC.

By frequency in the sample, this clone is medium-sized. The CDR3 DNA follows: TGTGCCAGTAGTATAAGGGGGAGACCCCCCTACGAGCAGTACTTC. Its protein is CASSIRGRPPYEQYF. The chain recombines TRBV19 with TRBJ2-7, with D possibly being TRBD1 (6 bases). Germline CDR1 is LNHDA and CDR2 is SQIVND (reference sequence). V was pared by 2 bases and J by 2 bases, with 13 bases between. The CDR3 spans 15 residues.

This clone has a handful of counts. CDR3 sequence reads: CASSRQSTYEQYF. CDR3 sequence (DNA): TGTGCCAGCAGTCGACAGAGTACCTACGAGCAGTACTTC. The rearrangement links TRBV6-5 to TRBJ2-7; weak D call: TRBD1 (5 bases). The V gene lost 5 bases and the J gene lost 2 bases, with 10 bases spanning the gap. Germline V CDR1 and CDR2: MNHEY, SVGAGI. The CDR3 runs 13 residues.

The sample holds a few counts of this clone. This chain connects TRBV9 to TRBJ2-5; 7 positions match TRBD1. Germline CDR1 reads SGDLS; CDR2 reads YYNGEE. The CDR3 sequence is 15 residues long. The V and J ends lost 0 bases and 1 base, in that order; junction bases with no gene match: 3. The chain's CDR3 is CASSVAGDSQETQYF. The CDR3 DNA sequence: TGTGCCAGCAGCGTAGCCGGGGACAGCCAAGAGACCCAGTACTTC.

The table lists this clone with a few counts. The rearrangement joins TRBV27 to TRBJ1-2; D unclear. There are 13 residues in the CDR3. Germline-derived CDR1 and CDR2 are MNHEY and SMNVEV (reference sequence). The V and J ends lost 6 bases and 4 bases respectively, with 12 bases between them. This CDR3 is CASSSSGFYGYTF. In DNA, the CDR3 is TGTGCCAGCAGCTCCTCGGGGTTCTATGGCTACACCTTC.

This clone qualifies as medium-sized. The genes are TRBV9 and TRBJ2-7; D is possibly TRBD2 (5 bases). The CDR3 runs 14 residues. V gave up 0 bases and J gave up 3 bases, with 10 bases separating them. Germline CDR1 and CDR2: SGDLS and YYNGEE. The CDR3 loop reads CASSVEGGDYEQYF. DNA for the CDR3: TGTGCCAGCAGCGTAGAAGGAGGAGACTACGAGCAGTACTTC.

This clone occurred a few times. The rearrangement joins TRBV5-1 to TRBJ2-7; D might be TRBD1 (5 bases). The V gene's germline CDR1 is SGHRS and CDR2 YFSETQ. V was trimmed by 4 bases and J by 3 bases, leaving 14 bases between them. The CDR3 is 14 residues long. The CDR3 sequence: CASSEDSAGYEQYF. CDR3 DNA sequence: TGCGCCAGCAGCGAAGACAGTGCCGGCTACGAGCAGTACTTC.

The rearrangement joins TRBV6-6 to TRBJ2-5, with D possibly matching TRBD2 (6 bases). V dropped 7 bases and J dropped 7 bases, with 19 bases sitting between them. The germline gives CDR1 MNHNY, CDR2 SVGAGI (reference sequence). This CDR3 has 14 residues. This chain's CDR3 is CASTQTRVYGTQYF. The CDR3 region has the DNA TGTGCCAGCACCCAGACTAGAGTTTACGGGACCCAGTACTTC.

Judged by abundance, this clone is medium-sized (0.01 to 0.1%). The rearrangement joins TRBV6-1 to TRBJ1-2; D perhaps matches TRBD1 (5 bases). This CDR3 region has 16 residues. V was clipped by 0 bases and J by 5 bases, with 16 bases between them. CDR1 MNHNS and CDR2 SASEGT come from the germline V gene. This chain's CDR3 is CASSEARRGTAYGYTF. CDR3 nucleotide sequence: TGTGCCAGCAGTGAAGCGCGGAGAGGGACTGCTTATGGCTACACCTTC.